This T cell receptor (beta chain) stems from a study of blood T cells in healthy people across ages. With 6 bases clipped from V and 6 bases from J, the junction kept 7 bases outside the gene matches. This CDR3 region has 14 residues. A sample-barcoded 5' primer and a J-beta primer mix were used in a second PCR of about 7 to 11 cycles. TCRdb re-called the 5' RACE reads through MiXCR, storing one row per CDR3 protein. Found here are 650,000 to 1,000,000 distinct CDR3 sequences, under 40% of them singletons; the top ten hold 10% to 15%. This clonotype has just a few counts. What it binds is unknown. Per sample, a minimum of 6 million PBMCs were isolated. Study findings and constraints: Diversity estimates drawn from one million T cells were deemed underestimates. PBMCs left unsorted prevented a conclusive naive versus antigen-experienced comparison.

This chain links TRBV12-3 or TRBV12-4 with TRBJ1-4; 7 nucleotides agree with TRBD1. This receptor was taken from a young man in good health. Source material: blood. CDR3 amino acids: CASRPRGADEKLFF. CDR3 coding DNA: TGTGCCAGCAGACCCAGGGGGGCCGATGAAAAACTGTTTTTT.